This T cell receptor beta chain was obtained from a study of vaccination effects on CD4 cells after COVID-19. The wider study: Either the mRNA-1273 or the BNT162b2 vaccine was given to participants as two doses.

Here immunoSEQ multiplex PCR was the method, and the copy in TCRdb shows in-frame clones only, minus some. This sample has around 75,000 clones, with 73% found just once. Findings and limits, study-wide: Clones from infection and from vaccination both contracted markedly late after vaccination.

On this clone: Its antigen is not known.

Antigen-specific CD4+ T cells were expanded (with viral peptide pools) by the ViraFEST assay ahead of sequencing. At the end of more than 8 days of culture, CD4+ T cells were isolated. Between March and December 2020, the person had a SARS-CoV-2 infection that PCR confirmed. Supplemented with about 9.9 IU/ml IL-2 and 10 ug/ml peptides, around 2 million PBMC per well were kept in culture. An HIV-1 Nef peptide pool was the negative control culture. This CDR3 comprises 14 residues. The V and J ends lost 6 bases and 3 bases, in that order; junction bases with no gene match: 7. Germline CDR1 is SNHLY and CDR2 is FYNNEI.

The clonotype was recovered from a human donor who had a prior SARS-CoV-2 infection. The genes are TRBV2 and TRBJ1-1; 7 bases align to TRBD1. Sequencing was performed on CD4+ T cells from PBMCs cultured with HIV peptides, taken before COVID-19 vaccination. The subset here: HIV-1 Nef peptide pool negative control/reference culture. CDR3 protein: CASSRGTGDTEAFF. The CDR3 bases are TGTGCCAGCAGCCGGGGAACAGGGGACACTGAAGCTTTCTTT.